This T cell receptor (beta chain) comes out of a study of T cell changes during pregnancy in multiple sclerosis. TCRdb's table, derived via immunoSEQ multiplex PCR, lists solely in-frame clones and lacks some. The repertoire has 55,000 to 65,000 clones, about 92% of them found once; the top ten carry roughly 1.8%. The V segment lost 5 bases and the J segment 6 bases; nucleotides outside the gene matches: 4. Germline CDR1 and CDR2: SEHNR and FQNEAQ (reference sequence). The CDR3 is made up of 13 amino acids. The chain employs TRBV7-9 and TRBJ2-1, with 7 bases fitting TRBD2. This TCR derives from a female donor with multiple sclerosis, enrolled in a pregnancy study. Sample: peripheral blood, taken after pregnancy. This chain's CDR3 is CASSLTSVNEQFF. The DNA for the CDR3 is TGTGCCAGCAGCCTAACTAGCGTCAATGAGCAGTTCTTC.